The 20 T cell receptor beta chains given below trace back to one sample, sequenced in a study of T cells in severe cutaneous drug reactions. The patients sequenced had a carbamazepine-induced Stevens-Johnson syndrome or toxic epidermal necrolysis reaction. Libraries were made by iRepertoire multiplex PCR with TCR subtype-specific primers for bulk and single-cell sequencing. No DNA is given; TCRdb re-called the multiplex PCR reads and lists each CDR3 protein once. This sample's table has around 20,000 distinct CDR3 sequences. The sequenced sample was PBMCs. These receptors all stem from a human donor with toxic epidermal necrolysis, a severe cutaneous drug reaction.

According to its frequency, this clonotype is medium-sized. The J gene is TRBJ2-3, the V gene TRBV7-8. Germline V lookup: CDR1 SGHVS, CDR2 FQNEAQ. CDR3 length equals 12 residues. The CDR3 reads CASSTYTDTQYF.

This chain connects TRBV27 to TRBJ2-3. Germline lookup yields CDR1 MNHEY and CDR2 SMNVEV (reference sequence). This CDR3 comprises 13 residues. The CDR3 sequence: CASSLDGTDTQYF.

The chain has TRBV29-1 and TRBJ2-7; TCRdb reports TRBD1, a call that lacks DNA to check it against. This CDR3 has 16 residues. CDR1 and CDR2 from the germline V gene are SQVTM and ANQGSEA. The CDR3 reads CSVEDSPTGGIYEQYF.

This chain uses TRBV28 with TRBJ1-1. In germline, CDR1 is MDHEN, CDR2 SYDVKM. This CDR3 has 17 residues. The CDR3 region is CASSLILGGFMNTEAFF.

V and J are TRBV2 and TRBJ2-1; the TCRdb call, TRBD1, lacks DNA for checking. CDR3 length: 17 residues. The germline gives CDR1 SNHLY, CDR2 FYNNEI. CDR3 amino acids: CASQEGVAGSSYNEQFF.

The chain carries TRBV10-3 and TRBJ2-1; checking the TCRdb D call of TRBD2 is not possible without DNA. CDR1 and CDR2 (germline): ENHRY, SYGVKD. CDR3 length: 17 amino acids. The CDR3 region is CATLGTSGRVTYNEQFF.

V usage is TRBV5-4 and J usage is TRBJ2-1; TCRdb returns TRBD2, unconfirmable since there is no DNA. The CDR3 spans 15 residues. The germline V gene has CDR1 SGHNT and CDR2 YYREEE (reference sequence). The CDR3 sequence: CASSLGGRGYNEQFF.

This clonotype registers medium-sized by frequency. This chain uses TRBV12-3 or TRBV12-4 with TRBJ1-5. The CDR3 is 12 residues long. The CDR3: CASSLPGQPQHF.

The genes are TRBV7-2 and TRBJ2-3; TCRdb indicates TRBD1, and absent DNA this call remains unverified. CDR1 and CDR2 from the germline V gene are SGHTA and FQGNSA. The CDR3 covers 12 residues. The CDR3 spells CASTPGSDTQYF.

V is TRBV5-1 and J is TRBJ1-2; TCRdb's D call, TRBD1, is unchecked because there is no DNA. The CDR3 length is 17 residues. Germline loops: CDR1 SGHRS, CDR2 YFSETQ. The CDR3 reads CASSLSHPEQGSYGYTF.

The CDR3 sequence is CSAPGLQNTGELFF. This rearrangement joins TRBV20-1 to TRBJ2-2; TCRdb proposes TRBD2, but this gene call is untestable without DNA. CDR3 length equals 14 residues. Germline lookup yields CDR1 DFQATT and CDR2 SNEGSKA (reference sequence).

The chain uses TRBV28 and TRBJ2-2; TCRdb lists TRBD1, though no DNA is available to test this call. Germline V lookup: CDR1 MDHEN, CDR2 SYDVKM. The CDR3 spans 14 residues. The CDR3 loop reads CASSYRENTGELFF. The entire variable domain, with the rest obtained from reference TRBV28 and TRBJ2-2, is as follows: DVKVTQSSRYLVKRTGEKVFLECVQDMDHENMFWYRQDPGLGLRLIYFSYDVKMKEKGDIPEGYSVSREKKERFSLILESASTNQTSMYLCASSYRENTGELFFGEGSRLTVL.

The CDR3 loop reads CASSPPGYDFQGYEQYF. The chain combines TRBV18 with TRBJ2-7; absent DNA, TCRdb's TRBD1 call cannot be checked. The V gene's germline CDR1 is KGHSH and CDR2 LQKENI. The CDR3 is 17 amino acids.

The V gene is TRBV19, the J gene TRBJ1-5. This CDR3 has 14 residues. Germline CDR1 is LNHDA and CDR2 is SQIVND (reference sequence). The CDR3 loop is CASSIRTANQPQHF.

Its frequency marks this clonotype as medium-sized. The rearrangement uses TRBV6-6 and TRBJ2-7; without DNA, the TCRdb call of TRBD1 cannot be checked. Germline CDR1 is MNHNY and CDR2 is SVGAGI (reference sequence). The CDR3 loop spans 14 amino acids. The CDR3 sequence is CASSYPRSPYEQYF.

The rearrangement joins TRBV24-1 to TRBJ2-3. This CDR3 has 12 amino acids. The germline CDR1 and CDR2 sequences are KGHDR and SFDVKD. The CDR3 is CAISQLADTQYF.

The CDR3 loop reads CASSQGQIHPQHF. The chain has TRBV7-9 and TRBJ1-5; the TCRdb call, TRBD1, lacks DNA for checking. The germline V gene has CDR1 SEHNR and CDR2 FQNEAQ (reference sequence). This CDR3 region has 13 residues.

The chain joins TRBV12-3 or TRBV12-4 to TRBJ2-3; TCRdb reports TRBD2, a call that lacks DNA to check it against. The CDR3 contains 14 residues. CDR3: CASSRTKPTDTQYF.

V usage is TRBV9 and J usage is TRBJ2-5; TCRdb selects TRBD1, and the lack of DNA leaves this call unchecked. This CDR3 comprises 16 residues. Germline assignment: CDR1 SGDLS and CDR2 YYNGEE. The CDR3 is CASSETGGPVTETQYF.

The chain uses TRBV12-3 or TRBV12-4 and TRBJ2-1; TCRdb proposes TRBD2, but this gene call is untestable without DNA. The CDR3 sequence is 12 residues long. CDR3 amino acids: CASSTRENEQFF.